This TCR beta chain appears in the sequencing data of a study of T cell changes during pregnancy in multiple sclerosis. Produced via immunoSEQ multiplex PCR; TCRdb's table is partial and in-frame only. Here the sample spans some 70,000 clones, roughly 92% being singletons. V was clipped by 3 bases and J by 9 bases; unmatched bases: 13. Germline V gene data show CDR1 as LNHDA and CDR2 as SQIVND (reference sequence). This CDR3 comprises 17 residues. The receptor's source is a female donor in good health, enrolled as a control in a pregnancy study. V and J are TRBV19 and TRBJ2-1; 11 bases line up with TRBD2. The material sequenced was CD8+ T cells from peripheral blood mononuclear cells, taken in the third trimester of pregnancy. CDR3: CASSILTETSGEIEQFF. The CDR3, as DNA: TGTGCCAGTAGTATCTTGACCGAGACTAGCGGGGAAATTGAGCAGTTCTTC.